One and the same sample provided the 4 T cell receptor beta chains below, sequenced in a study of T cell responses to AZD1222 COVID-19 vaccine. Clones were sequenced by immunoSEQ multiplex PCR, and TCRdb holds only the in-frame ones, with some missing. The sample consists of about 100,000 clones, 80% to 95% of them appearing once. The specimen comprised peripheral blood, sampled 28 days after the second AZD1222 dose. All receptors derive from an adult who received the AZD1222 COVID-19 vaccine.

The J gene is TRBJ2-5, the V gene TRBV14; 7 positions match TRBD1. The CDR3 has 14 residues. CDR1 is SGHDN, CDR2 FVKESK, per germline. V lost 4 bases to trimming and J lost 1 base; unmatched junction nucleotides: 3. CDR3 bases: TGTGCCAGCAGCCCGTGGACAGGCCAAGAGACCCAGTACTTC. This translates into CASSPWTGQETQYF. Combining the CDR3 with reference TRBV14 and TRBJ2-5 gives the whole variable domain EAGVTQFPSHSVIEKGQTVTLRCDPISGHDNLYWYRRVMGKEIKFLLHFVKESKQDESGMPNNRFLAERTGGTYSTLKVQPAELEDSGVYFCASSPWTGQETQYFGPGTRLLVL.

The chain carries TRBV6-2 or TRBV6-3 and TRBJ2-3; maybe TRBD2 (5 bases). The CDR3 length is 14 residues. V was trimmed by 4 bases and J by 4 bases, leaving 12 bases between them. CDR1 is MNHEY and CDR2 is SVGEGT in the germline V gene. The CDR3 loop reads CASSFGGYADTQYF. The CDR3 DNA follows: TGTGCCAGCAGTTTCGGCGGGTACGCAGATACGCAGTATTTT.

This clone has a single count. The chain links TRBV7-8 to TRBJ2-2; the match to TRBD2 covers 9 bases. J gave up 4 bases and V 4 bases, and 7 bases lay outside the gene matches. CDR1 and CDR2 from the germline V gene are SGHVS and FQNEAQ. The CDR3 covers 16 residues. CDR3 DNA sequence: TGTGCCAGCAGCTGGGGAGCGGGAGGAGGCACCGGGGAGCTGTTTTTT. Its translation is CASSWGAGGGTGELFF.

This clone was counted a few times. The chain employs TRBV28 and TRBJ2-5, with a tentative D call TRBD1 (5 bases). This CDR3 is 15 amino acids long. Germline values: CDR1 MDHEN, CDR2 SYDVKM. Between the trimmed V and J ends, which lost 5 bases and 5 bases, there was a span of 18 bases. The CDR3 sequence: CASSPTRGPTETQYF. The DNA of the CDR3 is TGTGCCAGCAGTCCAACAAGGGGCCCTACTGAGACCCAGTACTTC. The full variable domain, rest sourced from reference TRBV28 and TRBJ2-5, is DVKVTQSSRYLVKRTGEKVFLECVQDMDHENMFWYRQDPGLGLRLIYFSYDVKMKEKGDIPEGYSVSREKKERFSLILESASTNQTSMYLCASSPTRGPTETQYFGPGTRLLVL.